These 24 T cell receptor beta chains came from one sample sequenced in a study of T cells expressing NK-cell markers. TCRdb reprocessed the 5' RACE reads and keeps a single row for each CDR3 protein, giving no DNA. The sample totals around 550,000 distinct CDR3 sequences; its top ten clones hold approximately 4%. Specimen: blood T cells: a sorted CD56 or NKG2C T cell subset, CD4+ or CD8+ T cells, or bulk PBMC T cells (not recorded which). Receptor source: a man aged 18 to 29 in good health.

V and J are TRBV28 and TRBJ2-3; TCRdb gives TRBD1 as the D gene, but with no DNA this cannot be confirmed. Germline CDR1 MDHEN, CDR2 SYDVKM. The CDR3 loop spans 13 amino acids. CDR3 amino acids: CASFNRGLDTQYF.

The chain carries TRBV10-3 and TRBJ2-3; TCRdb lists TRBD1, though no DNA is available to test this call. Germline V gene lookup returns CDR1 ENHRY and CDR2 SYGVKD. The CDR3 extends over 15 amino acids. The CDR3 here is CAITGTGGMGDTQYF.

This rearrangement joins TRBV7-2 to TRBJ2-5. The germline gives CDR1 SGHTA, CDR2 FQGNSA. This CDR3 has 13 residues. The CDR3 loop is CASSLASQETQYF.

This rearrangement joins TRBV7-9 to TRBJ2-1; TCRdb's D call of TRBD2 is untestable without DNA. The CDR3 is 14 residues long. CDR1 SEHNR and CDR2 FQNEAQ come from the germline V gene (reference sequence). The CDR3 protein is CASSLTGLGDEQFF.

V is TRBV19 and J is TRBJ2-4; TCRdb designates TRBD2, a call that cannot be tested without DNA. The CDR3 is made up of 14 amino acids. CDR1 is LNHDA, CDR2 SQIVND, per germline (reference sequence). CDR3 protein: CATSSTGVGYIQYF.

This chain links TRBV7-2 with TRBJ2-7. The CDR3 covers 12 residues. Germline V gene lookup returns CDR1 SGHTA and CDR2 FQGNSA. The CDR3 loop is CASSSTSYEQYF.

This chain links TRBV29-1 with TRBJ2-5. The CDR3 runs to 13 residues. CDR1 SQVTM and CDR2 ANQGSEA come from the germline V gene. The CDR3 here is CSVRLPLQETQYF.

This chain joins TRBV5-1 and TRBJ2-1. The CDR3 is made up of 15 amino acids. Germline V gene data show CDR1 as SGHRS and CDR2 as YFSETQ. The CDR3 reads CASSWSGGPYNEQFF.

V is TRBV6-1 and J is TRBJ2-7. Germline loops: CDR1 MNHNS, CDR2 SASEGT. The CDR3 is made up of 13 amino acids. This CDR3 is CASREGADSEQYF.

V gene TRBV12-3 or TRBV12-4 combines with J gene TRBJ1-4; TCRdb indicates TRBD1, and absent DNA this call remains unverified. This CDR3 is 15 amino acids long. Here the CDR3 reads CASSKTGTVNEKLFF.

The chain links TRBV5-1 to TRBJ2-1. This CDR3 comprises 11 residues. Germline CDR1 and CDR2: SGHRS and YFSETQ. CDR3 amino acids: CASSLDYEQFF. Supplemented by reference TRBV5-1 and TRBJ2-1, the full variable domain reads KAGVTQTPRYLIKTRGQQVTLSCSPISGHRSVSWYQQTPGQGLQFLFEYFSETQRNKGNFPGRFSGRQFSNSRSEMNVSTLELGDSALYLCASSLDYEQFFGPGTRLTVL.

The chain combines TRBV9 with TRBJ2-5; TCRdb outputs TRBD2, but without DNA this stays unchecked. Germline values: CDR1 SGDLS, CDR2 YYNGEE. This CDR3 is 17 amino acids long. The CDR3 is CASSVGLGTSGQETQYF.

V gene TRBV9 combines with J gene TRBJ2-1; TCRdb calls TRBD1, which cannot be checked without DNA. Germline lookup yields CDR1 SGDLS and CDR2 YYNGEE. This CDR3 has 14 amino acids. CDR3 amino acids: CASTAGERGNEQFF. The whole variable domain, filled in from reference TRBV9 and TRBJ2-1, reads DSGVTQTPKHLITATGQRVTLRCSPRSGDLSVYWYQQSLDQGLQFLIQYYNGEERAKGNILERFSAQQFPDLHSELNLSSLELGDSALYFCASTAGERGNEQFFGPGTRLTVL.

The genes are TRBV24-1 and TRBJ2-3; the TRBD1 assignment by TCRdb is unverifiable without DNA. The germline gives CDR1 KGHDR, CDR2 SFDVKD. CDR3 size: 20 residues. The CDR3 reads CATSDWFGTGAPLTTDTQYF.

The chain joins TRBV6-4 to TRBJ2-4; TCRdb selects TRBD2, and the lack of DNA leaves this call unchecked. The germline V gene has CDR1 MRHNA and CDR2 SNTAGT. This CDR3 is 16 amino acids long. The CDR3 sequence: CASSERLGLGKNIQYF.

The genes are TRBV27 and TRBJ1-2; without DNA, the TCRdb call of TRBD1 cannot be checked. Germline V lookup: CDR1 MNHEY, CDR2 SMNVEV (reference sequence). The CDR3 length is 15 residues. CDR3 region: CASSLMGQGIYGYTF.

The chain couples TRBV20-1 to TRBJ1-1. Per the germline V gene, CDR1 is DFQATT and CDR2 is SNEGSKA (reference sequence). The CDR3 spans 15 residues. The CDR3 sequence: CSARDRGSGWSEAFF.

This chain uses TRBV4-2 with TRBJ2-3; TCRdb indicates TRBD2, and absent DNA this call remains unverified. The CDR3 consists of 16 residues. Per the germline V gene, CDR1 is LGHNA and CDR2 is YNFKEQ. The CDR3 sequence is CASSPGPAGLTDTQYF.

The chain couples TRBV30 to TRBJ1-5. The germline V gene has CDR1 GTSNPN and CDR2 SVGIG (reference sequence). The CDR3 has 14 amino acids. CDR3 amino acids: CAWSSPNSNQPQHF.

This CDR3 reads CASSYLELAGDTGELFF. This chain connects TRBV6-2 or TRBV6-3 to TRBJ2-2; TCRdb selects TRBD2, and the lack of DNA leaves this call unchecked. Per the germline V gene, CDR1 is MNHEY and CDR2 is SVGEGT. The CDR3 runs 17 residues.

The CDR3 loop is CSAITGTMFYNEQFF. This chain uses TRBV20-1 with TRBJ2-1; checking the TCRdb D call of TRBD1 is not possible without DNA. The CDR3 covers 15 residues. From germline, CDR1 is DFQATT and CDR2 SNEGSKA (reference sequence).

V gene TRBV5-5 combines with J gene TRBJ2-1; there is no DNA to check the TCRdb D call of TRBD1. The CDR3 totals 14 residues. The germline V gene encodes CDR1 SGHKS and CDR2 YYEKEE (reference sequence). This CDR3 is CASSQTGTENEQFF.

The rearrangement uses TRBV7-9 and TRBJ2-3; TCRdb lists TRBD2, though no DNA is available to test this call. This CDR3 is 15 amino acids long. In germline, CDR1 is SEHNR, CDR2 FQNEAQ (reference sequence). The CDR3 here is CASSLTSAYTDTQYF.

The chain has TRBV5-5 and TRBJ2-7. From germline, CDR1 is SGHKS and CDR2 YYEKEE (reference sequence). CDR3 length: 14 amino acids. CDR3 sequence reads: CASSFPVSTYEQYF. Looking up the rest from reference TRBV5-5 and TRBJ2-7 gives the full variable domain: DAGVTQSPTHLIKTRGQQVTLRCSPISGHKSVSWYQQVLGQGPQFIFQYYEKEERGRGNFPDRFSARQFPNYSSELNVNALLLGDSALYLCASSFPVSTYEQYFGPGTRLTVT.